Shown below are 23 T cell receptor beta chains from a single sample sequenced in a study of T cell responses to AZD1222 COVID-19 vaccine. TCRdb keeps only in-frame clones here, not all; method: immunoSEQ multiplex PCR. The sample consists of approximately 130,000 clones, around 90% of them appearing once. Here the sequenced sample was peripheral blood, taken on day 0 of AZD1222 vaccination. These receptors were taken from an adult in good health.

J is TRBJ1-2 and V is TRBV9, with D possibly being TRBD1 (6 bases). V dropped 0 bases and J dropped 4 bases, with 16 bases sitting between them. CDR1 and CDR2 from the germline V gene are SGDLS and YYNGEE. There are 16 residues in the CDR3. The CDR3 loop is CASSVGSQGIGYGYTF. The CDR3 DNA reads as TGTGCCAGCAGCGTAGGTTCCCAGGGGATCGGCTATGGCTACACCTTC. Using reference TRBV9 and TRBJ1-2 for the parts outside the CDR3, the full variable domain is DSGVTQTPKHLITATGQRVTLRCSPRSGDLSVYWYQQSLDQGLQFLIQYYNGEERAKGNILERFSAQQFPDLHSELNLSSLELGDSALYFCASSVGSQGIGYGYTFGSGTRLTVV.

The gene calls are TRBV5-6 and TRBJ1-2; TRBD1 aligns across 7 bases. This CDR3 has 13 residues. Germline CDR1 SGHDT, CDR2 YYEEEE. V shed 2 bases and J 6 bases; nucleotides not matched to a gene: 4. CDR3 DNA: TGTGCCAGCAGCTTAGGTCAGGGGGATGGCTACACCTTC. Translation: CASSLGQGDGYTF.

The genes are TRBV3-1 (or the pseudogene TRBV3-2) and TRBJ2-5; maybe TRBD1 (5 bases). There are 14 residues in the CDR3. CDR1 LGHDT and CDR2 YNNKEL come from the germline V gene (reference sequence). Trimming cost V 3 bases and J 2 bases, with 10 bases left between them. CDR3 nucleotides: TGTGCCAGCAGCCATCGGACAAGACAAGAGACCCAGTACTTC. Protein product: CASSHRTRQETQYF.

V gene TRBV5-4 combines with J gene TRBJ1-1, with 7 bases identical to TRBD1. The germline V gene has CDR1 SGHNT and CDR2 YYREEE (reference sequence). V was pared by 4 bases and J by 1 base, with 4 bases of the junction left unmatched. The CDR3 covers 14 residues. DNA of the CDR3: TGTGCCAGCAGCCCGGGGACAGCGAACACTGAAGCTTTCTTT. Its protein product is CASSPGTANTEAFF.

V is TRBV15 and J is TRBJ2-7; D remains unclear. Trimming took off 0 bases at V and 0 bases at J, with 9 bases between the two ends. CDR1 and CDR2 from the germline V gene are LNHNV and YYDKDF (reference sequence). This CDR3 spans 15 amino acids. The CDR3 bases are TGTGCCACCAGCAGAGATATCCGGAACTCCTACGAGCAGTACTTC. Its translation is CATSRDIRNSYEQYF.

The V gene is TRBV5-1, the J gene TRBJ1-4; 7 nucleotides agree with TRBD1. The germline V gene has CDR1 SGHRS and CDR2 YFSETQ. This CDR3 comprises 14 residues. With V trimmed by 2 bases and J by 7 bases, 5 bases remained unmatched. CDR3 sequence (DNA): TGCGCCAGCAGCTTTCAGGGGGACGGTGAAAAACTGTTTTTT. Amino acid sequence: CASSFQGDGEKLFF.

This clone has only one observation. The rearrangement uses TRBV13 and TRBJ1-2; D possibly corresponds to TRBD1 (6 bases). Germline CDR1 PRHDT, CDR2 FYEKMQ (reference sequence). Deletions cut 8 bases from V and 5 bases from J, with 12 bases between. The CDR3 runs to 12 residues. The CDR3: CASSDRLYGYTF. In nucleotides, the CDR3 is TGTGCCAGCTCCGACAGGTTATATGGCTACACCTTC.

V is TRBV4-1 and J is TRBJ1-2, with 7 bases that match TRBD1. Losses at the gene ends were 3 bases for V and 2 bases for J; bases not matched to a gene: 9. Per the germline V gene, CDR1 is MGHRA and CDR2 is YSYEKL. The CDR3 sequence is 16 residues long. CDR3 loop: CASSQGGRGVNYGYTF. The CDR3 DNA is TGCGCCAGCAGCCAGGGAGGCAGGGGGGTAAACTATGGCTACACCTTC.

The chain employs TRBV6-5 and TRBJ1-1, with D maybe TRBD1 (5 bases). Germline loops: CDR1 MNHEY, CDR2 SVGAGI. V was pared by 6 bases and J by 1 base, with 12 bases between. CDR3 size: 14 residues. CDR3 residues: CASSSQVANTEAFF. The DNA of the CDR3 is TGTGCCAGCAGCTCACAGGTCGCGAACACTGAAGCTTTCTTT.

This clone was seen a single time. The chain combines TRBV2 with TRBJ2-7; 10 bases are a match to TRBD2. The V gene's germline CDR1 is SNHLY and CDR2 FYNNEI. After removal of 11 bases from V and 4 bases from J, the junction contained 14 bases not matched to a gene. CDR3 length equals 15 residues. CDR3 in DNA: TGTGCCTCAGCAAGGCTGACTAGCGGGCCTTACGAGCAGTACTTC. This sequence encodes CASARLTSGPYEQYF.

The CDR3 DNA is TGCGCCAGTGGACAGGACTCGAGCTATGGCTACACCTTC. Translated, it gives CASGQDSSYGYTF. The J gene is TRBJ1-2, the V gene TRBV5-1; 7 nucleotides line up with TRBD1. This CDR3 spans 13 amino acids. After removal of 8 bases from V and 4 bases from J, the junction contained 8 bases not matched to a gene. Germline CDR1 reads SGHRS; CDR2 reads YFSETQ.

The gene calls are TRBV12-3 or TRBV12-4 and TRBJ1-1, with D unclear. V lost 1 base to trimming and J lost 11 bases, with 11 bases between them. The CDR3 loop spans 12 amino acids. The CDR3 nucleotides read TGTGCCAGCAGTTTAGTTGGAGCGGTCGCTTTCTTT. It encodes CASSLVGAVAFF.

V and J are TRBV9 and TRBJ2-2, with 8 positions matching TRBD1. The CDR3 has 15 residues. Losses at the gene ends were 4 bases for V and 6 bases for J; bases not matched to a gene: 8. Germline CDR1 and CDR2: SGDLS and YYNGEE. This CDR3 reads CASSLRTGTAGELFF. The CDR3 nucleotides read TGTGCCAGCAGCTTGAGGACAGGGACCGCCGGGGAGCTGTTTTTT.

V usage is TRBV6-6 and J usage is TRBJ2-7, with a weak D call TRBD1 (7 bases). The germline CDR1 and CDR2 sequences are MNHNY and SVGAGI (reference sequence). Trimming removed 7 bases at V and 2 bases at J, with 21 bases between. The CDR3 extends over 16 amino acids. This CDR3 is CASIRAAGQSTYEQYF. CDR3 coding DNA: TGTGCCAGCATTAGGGCCGCGGGACAGTCTACCTACGAGCAGTACTTC.

The rearrangement uses TRBV27 and TRBJ1-1; D is uncertain. The germline gives CDR1 MNHEY, CDR2 SMNVEV (reference sequence). The V end lost 4 bases, the J end lost 1 base, and 10 bases lay between the germline ends. The CDR3 length is 14 residues. CDR3 loop: CASSSGLPNTEAFF. CDR3 DNA sequence: TGTGCCAGCAGTTCAGGACTCCCGAACACTGAAGCTTTCTTT.

This chain joins TRBV7-9 and TRBJ2-2; 7 positions agree with TRBD1. Germline V gives CDR1 SEHNR, CDR2 FQNEAQ (reference sequence). V shed 3 bases, J shed 4 bases, and the junction held 2 bases outside the gene matches. This CDR3 is built from 14 residues. The CDR3 loop reads CASSLAGGTGELFF. The DNA for the CDR3 is TGTGCCAGCAGCTTGGCAGGGGGCACCGGGGAGCTGTTTTTT. Variable domain in full (rest from reference TRBV7-9 and TRBJ2-2): DTGVSQNPRHKITKRGQNVTFRCDPISEHNRLYWYRQTLGQGPEFLTYFQNEAQLEKSRLLSDRFSAERPKGSFSTLEIQRTEQGDSAMYLCASSLAGGTGELFFGEGSRLTVL.

This chain uses TRBV7-8 with TRBJ1-6, with TRBD1 identical over 10 bases. The CDR3 has 15 amino acids. Trimming at V came to 7 bases and at J to 6 bases, leaving 6 bases not matched to a gene. Germline values: CDR1 SGHVS, CDR2 FQNEAQ. Written as DNA, the CDR3 is TGTGCCAGCAATAGACAGGGGGCCAGTAATTCACCCCTCCACTTT. It is translated as CASNRQGASNSPLHF.

The chain uses TRBV20-1 and TRBJ2-5; TRBD2 matches at 12 bases. Germline values: CDR1 DFQATT, CDR2 SNEGSKA (reference sequence). CDR3 length: 15 amino acids. V dropped 3 bases and J dropped 4; count of bases not matched to a gene: 6. The CDR3 reads CSASLAGGRTETQYF. The CDR3, as DNA: TGCAGTGCTAGTCTAGCGGGAGGGAGGACAGAGACCCAGTACTTC.

This sequence joins TRBV18 and TRBJ2-7; D ambiguous. Trimming removed 2 bases at V and 6 bases at J, with 11 bases between. The germline V gene encodes CDR1 KGHSH and CDR2 LQKENI. The CDR3 is 13 amino acids. The CDR3 DNA follows: TGTGCCAGCTCACCAAATCCGGGCGGCGAGCAGTACTTC. Protein sequence: CASSPNPGGEQYF. The full variable domain, with the rest looked up from reference TRBV18 and TRBJ2-7, is NAGVMQNPRHLVRRRGQEARLRCSPMKGHSHVYWYRQLPEEGLKFMVYLQKENIIDESGMPKERFSAEFPKEGPSILRIQQVVRGDSAAYFCASSPNPGGEQYFGPGTRLTVT.

The rearrangement links TRBV27 to TRBJ2-2; TRBD2 agrees at 8 bases. The CDR3 is 16 residues long. Germline trimming cut 10 bases from V and 4 bases from J; bases unmatched to any gene: 14. Germline assignment: CDR1 MNHEY and CDR2 SMNVEV (reference sequence). CDR3 coding DNA: TGTGCCACCATGGAAATCGGGGGGGTACTCACCGGGGAGCTGTTTTTT. Amino acid sequence: CATMEIGGVLTGELFF.

This chain uses TRBV5-1 with TRBJ1-2, with D unclear. This CDR3 has 16 amino acids. The V end lost 2 bases, the J end lost 3 bases, and 17 bases lay between the germline ends. Germline CDR1 and CDR2: SGHRS and YFSETQ. CDR3 sequence (DNA): TGCGCCAGCAGCTTCGGTTCTGGGAGGACGGACTATGGCTACACCTTC. This encodes CASSFGSGRTDYGYTF.

The chain carries TRBV5-1 and TRBJ2-3, with D possibly matching TRBD2 (6 bases). V was trimmed by 4 bases and J by 3 bases, leaving 15 bases between them. CDR1 is SGHRS, CDR2 YFSETQ, per germline. The CDR3 loop spans 15 amino acids. This CDR3 is CASSLFLASTDTQYF. In DNA form, the CDR3 reads TGCGCCAGCAGCCTATTTCTAGCGTCGACAGATACGCAGTATTTT.

The rearrangement links TRBV12-3 or TRBV12-4 to TRBJ2-1; D uncertain. The CDR3 runs 13 residues. V lost 3 bases to trimming and J lost 5 bases, with 8 bases between them. The CDR3 loop is CASSFTPDNEQFF. The CDR3 nucleotides read TGTGCCAGCAGTTTTACGCCCGACAATGAGCAGTTCTTC.